This TCR beta chain was sequenced during a study of blood T cell repertoires in COVID-19. Clones were sequenced by immunoSEQ multiplex PCR, and TCRdb holds only the in-frame ones, with some missing. This table holds under 200,000 clones, 84% found once. CDR1 and CDR2 (germline): MNHEY, SMNVEV (reference sequence). V was trimmed by 3 bases and J by 2 bases, leaving 11 bases between them. This CDR3 is built from 14 residues. V gene TRBV27 combines with J gene TRBJ2-7; D is possibly TRBD1 (6 bases). Sequenced input: PBMCs or T cells enriched from blood (not recorded which). This TCR was sampled from a woman under 40 who had been exposed to COVID-19. CDR3 bases: TGTGCCAGCAGTTTCAGCAGGGGCCCCTACGAGCAGTACTTC. This codes for CASSFSRGPYEQYF.